The subject of this entry is one T cell receptor beta chain. This CDR3 is 17 amino acids long. CDR1 SGHTA and CDR2 FQGNSA come from the germline V gene. V lost 5 bases and J lost 0; bases outside the gene matches: 9. The sample is drawn from a study of blood T cell repertoires in COVID-19. For the study at large: T cells, B-cell-depleted T cells, or PBMCs supplied cDNA or gDNA.

In terms of age and location, participants ranged from about 18 to 90 years and lived in about two dozen US areas. Researchers sorted participants into cohorts using their self-reported clinical history. Each recovered donor of Cohort 3 presented with two negative PCRs, clearance, or symptom resolution. Clones were read by immunoSEQ multiplex PCR, and TCRdb kept only the in-frame ones, dropping some. The table includes 200,000 to 250,000 clones, around 80% detected once. This chain connects TRBV7-2 to TRBJ2-1; 8 bases are shared with TRBD1. This TCR derives from a man aged 55 to 70 who had recovered from COVID-19. The source material was PBMCs or T cells enriched from blood (not recorded which). DNA for the CDR3: TGTGCCAGCAGCAGAAGGACAGGGAGGATCTCCTACAATGAGCAGTTCTTC. Its translation is CASSRRTGRISYNEQFF.